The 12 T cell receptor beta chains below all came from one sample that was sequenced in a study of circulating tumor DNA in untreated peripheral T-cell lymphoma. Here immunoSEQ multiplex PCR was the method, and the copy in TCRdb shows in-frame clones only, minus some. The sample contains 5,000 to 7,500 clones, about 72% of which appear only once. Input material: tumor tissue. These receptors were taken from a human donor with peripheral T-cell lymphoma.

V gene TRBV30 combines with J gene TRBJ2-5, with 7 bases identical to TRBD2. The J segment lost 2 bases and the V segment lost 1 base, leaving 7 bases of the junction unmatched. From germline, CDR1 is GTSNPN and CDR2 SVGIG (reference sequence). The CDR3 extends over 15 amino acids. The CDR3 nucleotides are TGTGCCTGGAGTGAAAGCGGGACCCAACAAGAGACCCAGTACTTC. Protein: CAWSESGTQQETQYF.

CDR3 DNA: TGTGCCACCAGCGATAGAGTGGGGGGGCTTGGGTTTAATGAGCAGTTCTTC. It is translated as CATSDRVGGLGFNEQFF. The rearrangement links TRBV15 to TRBJ2-1; weak D call: TRBD2 (7 bases). Germline V gene lookup returns CDR1 LNHNV and CDR2 YYDKDF (reference sequence). V lost 5 bases, J lost 7 bases, and 24 bases lay in between. The CDR3 is 17 amino acids.

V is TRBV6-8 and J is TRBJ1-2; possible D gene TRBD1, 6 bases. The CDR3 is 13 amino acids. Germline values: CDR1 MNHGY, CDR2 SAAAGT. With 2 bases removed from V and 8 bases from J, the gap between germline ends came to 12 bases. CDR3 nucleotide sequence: TGTGCCAGCAGTTACACGAACAGGGACGGCTACACCTTC. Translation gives CASSYTNRDGYTF.

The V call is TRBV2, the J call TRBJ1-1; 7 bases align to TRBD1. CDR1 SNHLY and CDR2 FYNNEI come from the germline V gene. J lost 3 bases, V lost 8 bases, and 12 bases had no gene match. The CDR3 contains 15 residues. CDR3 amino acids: CASWGQDRDYTEAFF. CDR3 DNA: TGTGCCAGCTGGGGTCAAGACAGGGACTACACTGAAGCTTTCTTT. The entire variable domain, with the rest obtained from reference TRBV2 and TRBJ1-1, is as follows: EPEVTQTPSHQVTQMGQEVILRCVPISNHLYFYWYRQILGQKVEFLVSFYNNEISEKSEIFDDQFSVERPDGSNFTLKIRSTKLEDSAMYFCASWGQDRDYTEAFFGQGTRLTVV.

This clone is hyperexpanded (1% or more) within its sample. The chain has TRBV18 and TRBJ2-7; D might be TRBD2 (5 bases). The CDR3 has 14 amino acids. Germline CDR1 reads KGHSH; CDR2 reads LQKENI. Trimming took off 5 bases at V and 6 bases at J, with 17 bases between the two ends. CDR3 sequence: CASSSNTRTSEQYF. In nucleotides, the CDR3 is TGTGCCAGCTCATCGAACACTAGGACCTCCGAGCAGTACTTC.

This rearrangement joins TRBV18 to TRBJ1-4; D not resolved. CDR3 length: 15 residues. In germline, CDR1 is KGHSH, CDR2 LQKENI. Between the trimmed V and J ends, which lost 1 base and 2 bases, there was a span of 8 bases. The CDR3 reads CASSPQGPTNEKLFF. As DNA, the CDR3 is TGTGCCAGCTCACCACAGGGTCCGACTAATGAAAAACTGTTTTTT.

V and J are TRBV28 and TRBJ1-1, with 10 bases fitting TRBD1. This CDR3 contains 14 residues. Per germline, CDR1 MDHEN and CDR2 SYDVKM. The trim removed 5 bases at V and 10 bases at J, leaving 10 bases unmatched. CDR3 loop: CASSPGTGASRAFF. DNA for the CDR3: TGTGCCAGCAGTCCCGGGACAGGGGCGAGTCGAGCTTTCTTT.

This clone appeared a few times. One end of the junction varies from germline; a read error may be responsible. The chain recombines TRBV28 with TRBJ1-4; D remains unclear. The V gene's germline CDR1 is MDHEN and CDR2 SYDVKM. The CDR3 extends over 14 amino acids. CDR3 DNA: TGTGCCAGCAGTTTAGTCCAGGAGGGAGAAAAACTATTTTTT. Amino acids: CASSLVQEGEKLFF.

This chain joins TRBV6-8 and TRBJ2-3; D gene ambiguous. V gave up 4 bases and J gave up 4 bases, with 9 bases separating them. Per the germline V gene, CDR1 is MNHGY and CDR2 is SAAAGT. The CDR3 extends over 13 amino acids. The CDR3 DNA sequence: TGTGCCAGCAGTTCAAAGATCGCAGATACGCAGTATTTT. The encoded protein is CASSSKIADTQYF.

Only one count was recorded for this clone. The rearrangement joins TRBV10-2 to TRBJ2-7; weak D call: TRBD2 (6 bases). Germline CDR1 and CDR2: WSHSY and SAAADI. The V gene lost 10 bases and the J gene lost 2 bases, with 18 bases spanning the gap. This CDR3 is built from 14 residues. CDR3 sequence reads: CATLGGTVTYEQYF. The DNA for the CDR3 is TGCGCCACCCTTGGGGGGACGGTAACCTACGAGCAGTACTTC.

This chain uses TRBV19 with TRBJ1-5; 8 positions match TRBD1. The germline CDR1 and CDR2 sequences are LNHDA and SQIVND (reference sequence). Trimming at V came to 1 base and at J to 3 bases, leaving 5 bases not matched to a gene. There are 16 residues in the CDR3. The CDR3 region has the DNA TGTGCCAGTAGTATAGCGACAGGGGTACCCAATCAGCCCCAGCATTTT. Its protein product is CASSIATGVPNQPQHF. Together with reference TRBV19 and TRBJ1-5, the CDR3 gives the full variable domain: DGGITQSPKYLFRKEGQNVTLSCEQNLNHDAMYWYRQDPGQGLRLIYYSQIVNDFQKGDIAEGYSVSREKKESFPLTVTSAQKNPTAFYLCASSIATGVPNQPQHFGDGTRLSIL.

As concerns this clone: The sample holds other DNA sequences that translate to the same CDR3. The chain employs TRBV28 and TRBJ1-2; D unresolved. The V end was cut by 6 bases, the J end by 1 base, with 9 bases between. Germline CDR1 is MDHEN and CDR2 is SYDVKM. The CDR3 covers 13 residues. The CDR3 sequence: CASSPGLNYGYTF. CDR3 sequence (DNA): TGTGCCAGCAGCCCCGGTCTTAACTATGGCTACACCTTC.